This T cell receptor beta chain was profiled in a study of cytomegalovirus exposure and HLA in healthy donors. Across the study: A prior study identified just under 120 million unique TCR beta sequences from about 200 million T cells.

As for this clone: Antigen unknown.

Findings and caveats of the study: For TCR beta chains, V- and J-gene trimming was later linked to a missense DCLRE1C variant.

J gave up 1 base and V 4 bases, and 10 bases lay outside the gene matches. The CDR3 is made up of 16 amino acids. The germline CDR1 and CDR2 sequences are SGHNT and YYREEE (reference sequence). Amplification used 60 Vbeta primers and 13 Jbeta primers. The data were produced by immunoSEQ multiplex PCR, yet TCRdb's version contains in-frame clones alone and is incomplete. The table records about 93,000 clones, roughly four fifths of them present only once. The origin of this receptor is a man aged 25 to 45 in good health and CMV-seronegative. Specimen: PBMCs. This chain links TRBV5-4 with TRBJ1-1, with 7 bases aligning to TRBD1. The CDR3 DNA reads TGTGCCAGCAGCAGCTGGGCGCGGACAGGGAACACTGAAGCTTTCTTT. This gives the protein CASSSWARTGNTEAFF.